The 3 T cell receptor beta chains below were found in one sample sequenced in a study of blood T cell repertoires in COVID-19. The method was immunoSEQ multiplex PCR; TCRdb's version includes in-frame clones alone and lacks a portion of them. Found here are some 170,000 clones, roughly 89% of them singletons; the top ten hold roughly 1.5%. The source material was peripheral blood. These receptors came from a woman aged 50 to 60 with acute or convalescent COVID-19.

V usage is TRBV2 and J usage is TRBJ2-1; 15 bases line up with TRBD2. CDR3 length: 17 residues. The V gene end was trimmed by 4 bases and the J gene end by 9 bases; junction bases not matched to a gene: 10. CDR1 is SNHLY and CDR2 is FYNNEI in the germline V gene. The DNA for the CDR3 is TGTGCCAGCAGTGGCTTCGGACTAGCGGGGGGGCCTGGTGAGCAGTTCTTC. Encoded protein: CASSGFGLAGGPGEQFF.

The chain links TRBV4-3 to TRBJ2-6; D gene uncertain. Germline assignment: CDR1 LGHNA and CDR2 YSLEER. The CDR3 totals 13 residues. Between the trimmed V and J ends, which lost 4 bases and 2 bases, there was a span of 3 bases. The CDR3: CASSPAGANVLTF. For the CDR3, the DNA is TGCGCCAGCAGCCCCGCTGGGGCCAACGTCCTGACTTTC.

This chain joins TRBV6-5 and TRBJ2-2, with 8 bases aligning to TRBD1. The CDR3 spans 16 residues. CDR1 MNHEY and CDR2 SVGAGI come from the germline V gene. With 4 bases clipped from V and 5 bases from J, the junction kept 9 bases outside the gene matches. CDR3 sequence (DNA): TGTGCCAGCAGTTCCAGGCGGACAGGGAAAACCGGGGAGCTGTTTTTT. This codes for CASSSRRTGKTGELFF.